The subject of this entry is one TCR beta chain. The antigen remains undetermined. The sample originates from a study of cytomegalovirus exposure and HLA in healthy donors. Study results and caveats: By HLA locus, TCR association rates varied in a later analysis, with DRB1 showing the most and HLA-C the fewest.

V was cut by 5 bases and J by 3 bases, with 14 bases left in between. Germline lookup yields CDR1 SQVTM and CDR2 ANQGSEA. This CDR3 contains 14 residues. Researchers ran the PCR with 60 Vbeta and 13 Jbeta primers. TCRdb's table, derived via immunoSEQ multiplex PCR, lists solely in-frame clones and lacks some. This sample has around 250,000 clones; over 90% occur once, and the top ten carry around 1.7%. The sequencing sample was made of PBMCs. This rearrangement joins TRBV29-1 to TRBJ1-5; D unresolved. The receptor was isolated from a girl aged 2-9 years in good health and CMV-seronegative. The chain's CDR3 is CSVTEGSINQPQHF. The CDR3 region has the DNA TGCAGCGTTACAGAGGGATCGATCAATCAGCCCCAGCATTTT.